Here is one T cell receptor (beta chain) with its context. The data stem from a study of shared clonotypes between healthy human individuals. Background on the study: Donors were a couple of women and a few men aged 18 to 49.

V trimming: 9 bases; J trimming: 5 bases; junction bases outside the gene matches: 8. The CDR3 length is 14 residues. Germline V gene data show CDR1 as SGHTA and CDR2 as FQGNSA. Researchers divided each subset's genomic DNA evenly across several immunoSEQ plates. TCRdb's copy holds only in-frame clones and misses some; the assay was immunoSEQ multiplex PCR. The sample has 1,500,000 or so clones, around 97% seen once. Sequencing used naive CD4+ T cells sorted from blood. Subset indicated: CD45RA+ positively selected. The chain combines TRBV7-2 with TRBJ2-5; the match to TRBD2 covers 11 bases. The source is a man in his thirties or forties in good health. The CDR3 is CASNPSGRYETQYF. Here the CDR3 DNA reads TGTGCCAGTAACCCTAGCGGGAGGTATGAGACCCAGTACTTC.